These 10 T cell receptor beta chains share one sample of origin, sequenced in a study of regulatory T cells in long-lasting Graves disease (dated by TCRdb to 2020 to 2022). The time point label for this specimen denotes: newly diagnosed GD, antithyroid drugs for less than 3 months. RNA was extracted from PBMCs in TRIzol for both TCR sequencing and RNA sequencing. Library prep was done by multiplex PCR. The sequencer listed for this sample is Illumina HiSeq 4000. TCR beta libraries were built with iRepertoire HTBI primers and Arm-PCR amplification of CDR3 regions. TCRdb's own reprocessing of the public reads used fastp at Q25 and MiXCR and kept productive beta chains. Duplicate CDR3 protein sequences are folded into a single record with the most common DNA and genes. In all, the sample holds roughly 500,000 distinct CDR3 sequences, and approximately 13% of those were seen once. The top ten hold more than 8.5% of the sample.

These sequences were also reported in another study, on T cells in Graves' hyperthyroidism and ophthalmopathy.

The sample in question was peripheral blood mononuclear cells (PBMCs), obtained at new diagnosis, from a patient treated with antithyroid drugs. The receptors shown here come from a man younger than 40 with Graves disease. Donor details come from another sample of the same person, matched by shared clones.

This clonotype was seen many times. The chain is built from TRBV12-3 or TRBV12-4 and TRBJ2-1; 7 positions match TRBD1. The length of the CDR3 is 15 residues. J was trimmed by 9 bases and V by 0 bases; bases with no gene match: 8. CDR3 in DNA: TGTGCCAGCAGTTTAGCGGACAGGAAGCATGGTGAGCAGTTCTTC. This codes for CASSLADRKHGEQFF.

This clonotype was detected many times. This chain joins TRBV24-1 and TRBJ1-5; tentative D call: TRBD1 (6 bases). The germline V gene encodes CDR1 KGHDR and CDR2 SFDVKD. V shed 4 bases and J shed 8 bases, with 20 bases lying between them. This CDR3 region has 16 residues. The DNA for the CDR3 is TGTGCCACCAGTGAGGAAAGAGGGGGGGCGTTAAAGCCCCAGCATTTT. Residues: CATSEERGGALKPQHF.

The rearrangement links TRBV7-2 to TRBJ2-7, with a weak D call TRBD2 (5 bases). Germline V gene sequence: CDR1 SGHTA, CDR2 FQGNSA. The CDR3 length is 14 residues. Trimming took off 6 bases at V and 3 bases at J, with 15 bases between the two ends. CDR3 nucleotide sequence: TGTGCCAGCAGTTTACCGGACTTCCTCTACGAGCAGTACTTC. Its protein is CASSLPDFLYEQYF.

This clonotype was detected ten times or more. Its ends do not fully match the called genes, so a read error is possible. The chain uses TRBV2 and TRBJ1-2; D might be TRBD1 (6 bases). Germline CDR1 and CDR2: SNHLY and FYNNEI. This CDR3 contains 10 residues. The CDR3 reads CALGASGYTF. CDR3 nucleotides: TGCGCATTGGGGGCGTCTGGCTACACCTTC.

At least ten counts were recorded for this clonotype. V is TRBV29-1 and J is TRBJ2-7; TRBD1 or TRBD2 may be the D gene (5 bases each). The V gene lost 6 bases and the J gene lost 4 bases, with 13 bases spanning the gap. Germline V gene sequence: CDR1 SQVTM, CDR2 ANQGSEA. This CDR3 is built from 12 residues. The CDR3: CSVAGTEYEQYF. The CDR3 bases are TGCAGCGTGGCCGGGACGGAGTACGAGCAGTACTTC.

This clonotype was counted many times. The chain joins TRBV11-2 to TRBJ2-2; 8 bases are a match to TRBD2. Germline values: CDR1 SGHAT, CDR2 FQNNGV. The CDR3 is made up of 17 amino acids. Trimming took 1 base from V and 5 from J; bases not matched to a gene: 9. The CDR3 region has the DNA TGTGCCAGCAGCTTAGCCCCCACTAGCGGAGTGACCGGGGAGCTGTTTTTT. It specifies CASSLAPTSGVTGELFF. Variable domain in full (rest from reference TRBV11-2 and TRBJ2-2): EAGVAQSPRYKIIEKRQSVAFWCNPISGHATLYWYQQILGQGPKLLIQFQNNGVVDDSQLPKDRFSAERLKGVDSTLKIQPAKLEDSAVYLCASSLAPTSGVTGELFFGEGSRLTVL.

The CDR3 DNA reads as TGTGCCAGCAGCCCCCGGGACGGGGGTTTTGGCTACACCTTC. This codes for CASSPRDGGFGYTF. The chain is built from TRBV3-1 and TRBJ1-2; a weak D match, TRBD1 (5 bases). The germline V and J ends were trimmed by 4 bases and 7 bases, with 16 bases remaining between them. The CDR3 is 14 amino acids. CDR1 is LGHDT and CDR2 is YNNKEL in the germline V gene (reference sequence).

As for this clonotype: A clone one base away is much larger, so this may be a read error. This rearrangement joins TRBV10-1 to TRBJ2-7; D is perhaps TRBD2 (5 bases). Trimming took 5 bases from V and 6 from J, leaving 14 bases between them. CDR1 WNHNN and CDR2 SYGVQD come from the germline V gene (reference sequence). This CDR3 is built from 13 residues. Written as DNA, the CDR3 is TGCGCCAGCAGTCAGGAGGTGGTATCCGAGCAGTACTTC. Translation gives CASSQEVVSEQYF.

This clonotype was recorded a few times. CDR3 bases: TGTGCCAGCAGTAGAACCGGGACGGACTATAATTCACCCCTCCACTTT. The encoded protein is CASSRTGTDYNSPLHF. The V call is TRBV9, the J call TRBJ1-6; TRBD1 is a possible D gene (5 bases). V lost 5 bases and J 3 bases, leaving 15 bases between the germline ends. In germline, CDR1 is SGDLS, CDR2 YYNGEE. CDR3 length: 16 residues.

This clonotype was counted ten times or more. The rearrangement joins TRBV29-1 to TRBJ2-7, with TRBD1 identical over 7 bases. The trim removed 7 bases at V and 2 bases at J, leaving 8 bases unmatched. CDR3 length equals 13 residues. The germline gives CDR1 SQVTM, CDR2 ANQGSEA. In DNA, the CDR3 is TGCAGCGCCTCCGGGACAGAGACCTACGAGCAGTACTTC. Translated, it gives CSASGTETYEQYF.